This entry lists 30 T cell receptor beta chains sequenced from one sample in a study of blood T cell repertoires in COVID-19. Sequenced by immunoSEQ multiplex PCR; TCRdb stores in-frame clones only, minus some. The data hold 250,000 to 300,000 clones, with over 80% observed a single time. Sequenced material: peripheral blood. The source is a man aged 55 to 70 who had recovered from COVID-19.

This clone was recorded only once. The rearrangement joins TRBV9 to TRBJ2-3, with 10 bases lining up with TRBD1. After removal of 0 bases from V and 4 bases from J, the junction contained 5 bases not matched to a gene. Germline CDR1 SGDLS, CDR2 YYNGEE. CDR3 length: 16 amino acids. The DNA for the CDR3 is TGTGCCAGCAGCGTAGGAGGGGACAGGGGCCCAGATACGCAGTATTTT. This gives the protein CASSVGGDRGPDTQYF. Complete variable domain (other parts from reference TRBV9 and TRBJ2-3): DSGVTQTPKHLITATGQRVTLRCSPRSGDLSVYWYQQSLDQGLQFLIQYYNGEERAKGNILERFSAQQFPDLHSELNLSSLELGDSALYFCASSVGGDRGPDTQYFGPGTRLTVL.

The rearrangement joins TRBV5-1 to TRBJ2-5; maybe TRBD1 (5 bases). V dropped 4 bases and J dropped 3 bases, with 19 bases sitting between them. The germline CDR1 and CDR2 sequences are SGHRS and YFSETQ. The CDR3 loop spans 16 amino acids. Written as DNA, the CDR3 is TGCGCCAGCAGCCCCTCACCGGGTGTAGGGGAAGAGACCCAGTACTTC. Protein: CASSPSPGVGEETQYF.

The CDR3 sequence is CATRGGGHPSTDTQYF. The CDR3 region has the DNA TGTGCCACCAGGGGGGGTGGACACCCAAGCACAGATACGCAGTATTTT. The J gene is TRBJ2-3, the V gene TRBV24-1; D perhaps matches TRBD2 (6 bases). Trimming left V 7 bases short and J 0 bases short, with 16 bases between. Germline V gene data show CDR1 as KGHDR and CDR2 as SFDVKD. The CDR3 runs 16 residues.

V usage is TRBV3-1 (or the pseudogene TRBV3-2) and J usage is TRBJ2-1; 13 nucleotides match TRBD2. This CDR3 is 16 amino acids long. From germline, CDR1 is LGHDT and CDR2 YNNKEL (reference sequence). V shed 3 bases and J 3 bases; nucleotides not matched to a gene: 2. The CDR3 loop is CASSHGTSGDYNEQFF. The DNA of the CDR3 is TGTGCCAGCAGCCACGGGACTAGCGGGGACTACAATGAGCAGTTCTTC.

The V gene is TRBV6-5, the J gene TRBJ1-5; a possible D gene is TRBD1 (6 bases). Germline loops: CDR1 MNHEY, CDR2 SVGAGI. V lost 0 bases, J lost 3 bases, and 9 bases lay in between. The CDR3 sequence is 15 residues long. DNA of the CDR3: TGTGCCAGCAGTTACTCTGGGGACATCAATCAGCCCCAGCATTTT. Translation gives CASSYSGDINQPQHF.

This chain uses TRBV19 with TRBJ1-1; a possible D gene is TRBD1 (5 bases). The CDR3 is 16 amino acids. V shed 1 base and J shed 4 bases, with 16 bases lying between them. Germline V gives CDR1 LNHDA, CDR2 SQIVND (reference sequence). The CDR3, as DNA: TGTGCCAGTAGTATAGTAGGGAATCCAGGGATCACTGAAGCTTTCTTT. This gives the protein CASSIVGNPGITEAFF.

There are a few counts of this clone. The chain uses TRBV5-1 and TRBJ2-7; TRBD1 aligns across 8 bases. CDR1 and CDR2 from the germline V gene are SGHRS and YFSETQ. The CDR3 length is 14 residues. J was trimmed by 7 bases and V by 0 bases; bases with no gene match: 6. The CDR3 spells CASSLVQGALEQYF. In DNA form, the CDR3 reads TGCGCCAGCAGCTTGGTGCAGGGGGCCCTTGAGCAGTACTTC.

The chain employs TRBV28 and TRBJ1-2; D is perhaps TRBD1 (5 bases). The germline gives CDR1 MDHEN, CDR2 SYDVKM. V lost 2 bases and J lost 7, with 11 bases in between. The CDR3 consists of 13 residues. The CDR3 sequence: CASSLARESGYTF. The CDR3 nucleotides read TGTGCCAGCAGTTTAGCCAGGGAATCTGGCTACACCTTC.

The chain uses TRBV28 and TRBJ1-3; unclear D gene. Deletions cut 6 bases from V and 0 bases from J, with 9 bases between. Germline V CDR1 and CDR2: MDHEN, SYDVKM. CDR3 size: 14 residues. CDR3 loop: CASRTRGSGNTIYF. The CDR3 DNA follows: TGTGCCAGCAGAACCCGGGGCTCTGGAAACACCATATATTTT.

The chain is built from TRBV28 and TRBJ1-5; 11 bases align to TRBD1. This CDR3 comprises 16 residues. The germline gives CDR1 MDHEN, CDR2 SYDVKM. The V segment lost 5 bases and the J segment 3 bases; nucleotides outside the gene matches: 6. The CDR3 region has the DNA TGTGCCAGCAGTCTGGGACAGGGGGTTATCAATCAGCCCCAGCATTTT. Translating gives CASSLGQGVINQPQHF.

This chain uses TRBV7-2 with TRBJ2-1; 11 bases match TRBD2. The CDR3 loop spans 17 amino acids. Trimming cost V 0 bases and J 6 bases; bases outside gene matches: 7. CDR1 is SGHTA and CDR2 is FQGNSA in the germline V gene. CDR3 amino acids: CASSLAQRTSGSNEQFF. CDR3 nucleotides: TGTGCCAGCAGCTTAGCGCAGAGGACTAGCGGGTCCAATGAGCAGTTCTTC.

The chain couples TRBV11-1 to TRBJ2-2; the match to TRBD1 covers 8 bases. The germline CDR1 and CDR2 sequences are SGHAT and FQDESV (reference sequence). This CDR3 is 16 amino acids long. V was pared by 5 bases and J by 1 base, with 6 bases of the junction left unmatched. In DNA, the CDR3 is TGTGCCAGCAGCCGAGGGACAGGAGTGAACACCGGGGAGCTGTTTTTT. The encoded protein is CASSRGTGVNTGELFF. The full variable domain, with the rest looked up from reference TRBV11-1 and TRBJ2-2, is EAEVAQSPRYKITEKSQAVAFWCDPISGHATLYWYRQILGQGPELLVQFQDESVVDDSQLPKDRFSAERLKGVDSTLKIQPAELGDSAMYLCASSRGTGVNTGELFFGEGSRLTVL.

The rearrangement links TRBV3-1 (or the pseudogene TRBV3-2) to TRBJ2-5; no definite D call. CDR3 size: 15 residues. Germline V gene sequence: CDR1 LGHDT, CDR2 YNNKEL (reference sequence). Trimming shortened V by 4 bases and J by 2 bases, and 14 bases separated the two germline ends. In DNA, the CDR3 is TGTGCCAGCAGCCCCCCGGGTAATACACAAGAGACCCAGTACTTC. Amino acid sequence: CASSPPGNTQETQYF.

The V and J genes are TRBV6-2 or TRBV6-3 and TRBJ1-4; 8 bases fit TRBD1. Germline-derived CDR1 and CDR2 are MNHEY and SVGEGT. The CDR3 length is 17 residues. V dropped 1 base and J dropped 8; count of bases not matched to a gene: 12. For the CDR3, the DNA is TGTGCCAGCAGTTACTTTCTCTTCGGACAGGGCGGAGAAAAACTGTTTTTT. This codes for CASSYFLFGQGGEKLFF.

V is TRBV7-2 and J is TRBJ2-2; D is perhaps TRBD2 (5 bases). CDR1 is SGHTA and CDR2 is FQGNSA in the germline V gene. This CDR3 spans 15 amino acids. Trimming removed 1 base at V and 1 base at J, with 7 bases between. The CDR3 bases are TGTGCCAGCAGCTTAGGGAGGCGGAACACCGGGGAGCTGTTTTTT. As protein: CASSLGRRNTGELFF.

This chain connects TRBV25-1 to TRBJ2-1, with 10 nucleotides matching TRBD1. The CDR3 sequence is 13 residues long. Germline CDR1 and CDR2: MGHDK and SYGVNS. V shed 8 bases, J shed 10 bases, and the junction held 8 bases outside the gene matches. CDR3 region: CASGGQGDREQFF. CDR3 in DNA: TGTGCCAGCGGCGGACAGGGGGACAGGGAGCAGTTCTTC.

The V call is TRBV19, the J call TRBJ1-4, with TRBD1 identical over 9 bases. Germline CDR1 reads LNHDA; CDR2 reads SQIVND (reference sequence). The CDR3 sequence is 16 residues long. V dropped 10 bases and J dropped 1; count of bases not matched to a gene: 10. CDR3 in DNA: TGTGCCACTCGAACAGGGGGCGCTGGAACTAATGAAAAACTGTTTTTT. Protein: CATRTGGAGTNEKLFF. Together with reference TRBV19 and TRBJ1-4, the CDR3 gives the full variable domain: DGGITQSPKYLFRKEGQNVTLSCEQNLNHDAMYWYRQDPGQGLRLIYYSQIVNDFQKGDIAEGYSVSREKKESFPLTVTSAQKNPTAFYLCATRTGGAGTNEKLFFGSGTQLSVL.

The V gene is TRBV25-1, the J gene TRBJ2-5, with D possibly matching TRBD2 (6 bases). The V gene lost 9 bases and the J gene lost 0 bases, with 11 bases spanning the gap. CDR3 length equals 13 residues. CDR1 and CDR2 from the germline V gene are MGHDK and SYGVNS. CDR3 sequence (DNA): TGTGCCAGTACTAGCCGCTACCAAGAGACCCAGTACTTC. Protein sequence: CASTSRYQETQYF.

This clone came up once. The J gene is TRBJ1-3, the V gene TRBV28; no reliable D call. Trimming removed 2 bases at V and 2 bases at J, with 16 bases between. The CDR3 has 17 residues. CDR1 is MDHEN, CDR2 SYDVKM, per germline. The CDR3 sequence is CASSLVAALRTGNTIYF. In DNA form, the CDR3 reads TGTGCCAGCAGTTTAGTAGCCGCGTTAAGGACTGGAAACACCATATATTTT.

The table lists this clone with a count of one. The V gene is TRBV5-1, the J gene TRBJ2-1; TRBD1 might be the D (6 bases). V was clipped by 4 bases and J by 6 bases, with 17 bases between them. Looked up from germline, CDR1 is SGHRS and CDR2 is YFSETQ. This CDR3 is built from 15 residues. In DNA, the CDR3 is TGCGCCAGCAGCCCCAGGGGCCCCGACTCCAATGAGCAGTTCTTC. It codes for CASSPRGPDSNEQFF.

The J gene is TRBJ1-6, the V gene TRBV2; D not certain. Trimming shortened V by 8 bases and J by 9 bases, and 11 bases separated the two germline ends. CDR1 and CDR2 (germline): SNHLY, FYNNEI. This CDR3 contains 12 residues. This CDR3 is CASEALSSPLHF. The CDR3 coding sequence is TGTGCCAGCGAGGCCCTGAGTTCACCCCTCCACTTT. Together with reference TRBV2 and TRBJ1-6, the CDR3 gives the full variable domain: EPEVTQTPSHQVTQMGQEVILRCVPISNHLYFYWYRQILGQKVEFLVSFYNNEISEKSEIFDDQFSVERPDGSNFTLKIRSTKLEDSAMYFCASEALSSPLHFGNGTRLTVT.

The chain links TRBV12-3 or TRBV12-4 to TRBJ2-1; D is possibly TRBD2 (5 bases). This CDR3 is built from 13 residues. V shed 5 bases and J shed 8 bases, with 13 bases lying between them. This CDR3 reads CASSIFRGDEQFF. Written as DNA, the CDR3 is TGTGCCAGCAGTATATTTCGGGGTGATGAGCAGTTCTTC.

This chain connects TRBV5-1 to TRBJ2-7; 9 bases are a match to TRBD1. V was pared by 4 bases and J by 6 bases, with 11 bases of the junction left unmatched. CDR1 and CDR2 (germline): SGHRS, YFSETQ. The CDR3 is made up of 15 amino acids. CDR3 region: CASSGTGQGIGEQYF. As DNA, the CDR3 is TGCGCCAGCAGCGGAACGGGACAGGGAATTGGCGAGCAGTACTTC. Combining the CDR3 with reference TRBV5-1 and TRBJ2-7 gives the whole variable domain KAGVTQTPRYLIKTRGQQVTLSCSPISGHRSVSWYQQTPGQGLQFLFEYFSETQRNKGNFPGRFSGRQFSNSRSEMNVSTLELGDSALYLCASSGTGQGIGEQYFGPGTRLTVT.

The V call is TRBV30, the J call TRBJ1-2; D is unresolved. Trimming pared 1 base from V and 5 bases from J, leaving 11 bases between. Germline CDR1 GTSNPN, CDR2 SVGIG (reference sequence). This CDR3 has 13 amino acids. The CDR3 region is CAWSALDAYGYTF. CDR3 in DNA: TGTGCCTGGAGTGCCCTAGACGCTTATGGCTACACCTTC.

This clone came up once. The chain joins TRBV30 to TRBJ1-6; 9 bases map to TRBD1. The length of the CDR3 is 15 residues. V shed 5 bases and J 0 bases; nucleotides not matched to a gene: 2. Germline CDR1 reads GTSNPN; CDR2 reads SVGIG (reference sequence). CDR3 region: CAWGTGSSYNSPLHF. CDR3 DNA sequence: TGTGCCTGGGGGACAGGGAGCTCCTATAATTCACCCCTCCACTTT. Full variable domain (outside the CDR3, taken from reference TRBV30 and TRBJ1-6): SQTIHQWPATLVQPVGSPLSLECTVEGTSNPNLYWYRQAAGRGLQLLFYSVGIGQISSEVPQNLSASRPQDRQFILSSKKLLLSDSGFYLCAWGTGSSYNSPLHFGNGTRLTVT.

The V and J genes are TRBV2 and TRBJ1-4; 9 bases fit TRBD1. The V gene's germline CDR1 is SNHLY and CDR2 FYNNEI. V lost 6 bases, J lost 3 bases, and 5 bases stayed unmatched. The CDR3 is 15 amino acids. CDR3 loop: CASRRQGESNEKLFF. The CDR3 coding sequence is TGTGCCAGCAGGAGACAGGGGGAATCTAATGAAAAACTGTTTTTT.

This clone is a singleton in its sample. This rearrangement joins TRBV7-2 to TRBJ2-1, with D perhaps TRBD2 (6 bases). The CDR3 is 11 amino acids. The germline V gene encodes CDR1 SGHTA and CDR2 FQGNSA. The V end was cut by 7 bases, the J end by 10 bases, with 11 bases between. The CDR3: CASTGDSEQFF. The CDR3 nucleotides are TGTGCCAGCACCGGGGACTCCGAGCAGTTCTTC.

The genes are TRBV27 and TRBJ2-7, with 9 bases aligning to TRBD2. Germline V gene sequence: CDR1 MNHEY, CDR2 SMNVEV (reference sequence). After removal of 6 bases from V and 0 bases from J, the junction contained 6 bases not matched to a gene. The length of the CDR3 is 15 residues. The CDR3: CASRRAGGSSYEQYF. CDR3 nucleotide sequence: TGTGCCAGCAGACGGGCGGGGGGGAGCTCCTACGAGCAGTACTTC.

Here the CDR3 reads CASSSQGDGTEAFF. The CDR3 DNA reads as TGTGCCAGCAGCTCACAGGGAGATGGCACTGAAGCTTTCTTT. The J gene is TRBJ1-1, the V gene TRBV7-9, with D perhaps TRBD1 (6 bases). The CDR3 sequence is 14 residues long. The V gene lost 4 bases and the J gene lost 4 bases, with 13 bases spanning the gap. Germline CDR1 is SEHNR and CDR2 is FQNEAQ (reference sequence).

The V gene is TRBV3-1 (or the pseudogene TRBV3-2), the J gene TRBJ1-2; D remains ambiguous. Trimming removed 3 bases at V and 3 bases at J, with 14 bases between. The germline V gene has CDR1 LGHDT and CDR2 YNNKEL (reference sequence). The CDR3 loop spans 15 amino acids. The CDR3, as DNA: TGTGCCAGCAGCCACCGACAAATTACCCACTATGGCTACACCTTC. Its translation: CASSHRQITHYGYTF.